One sample yielded the 26 T cell receptor beta chains listed below, sequenced in a study of T-cell memory formation after mild COVID-19. One entry per CDR3 protein results from TCRdb running MiXCR on the 5' RACE reads. The repertoire holds 90,000 to 120,000 distinct CDR3 sequences, with roughly 14% as singletons. Sequenced input: PBMCs or a T cell subset sorted from them (not recorded which). These receptor sequences come from a young man who had mild COVID-19 (a few samples of this study predate the infection). Cell type and time point are not known.

This clonotype turned up a few times. V gene TRBV15 combines with J gene TRBJ2-3; D unclear. Germline V gives CDR1 LNHNV, CDR2 YYDKDF (reference sequence). This CDR3 has 18 residues. With 0 bases removed from V and 6 bases from J, the gap between germline ends came to 22 bases. Written as DNA, the CDR3 is TGTGCCACCAGCAGAGATCTCGAGGTTGGACCGCCGTTGGATACGCAGTATTTT. It is translated as CATSRDLEVGPPLDTQYF. Together with reference TRBV15 and TRBJ2-3, the CDR3 gives the full variable domain: DAMVIQNPRYQVTQFGKPVTLSCSQTLNHNVMYWYQQKSSQAPKLLFHYYDKDFNNEADTPDNFQSRRPNTSFCFLDIRSPGLGDTAMYLCATSRDLEVGPPLDTQYFGPGTRLTVL.

The chain employs TRBV6-5 and TRBJ2-1; TRBD2 agrees at 13 bases. V shed 0 bases and J 7 bases; nucleotides not matched to a gene: 12. CDR1 and CDR2 (germline): MNHEY, SVGAGI. The CDR3 has 19 amino acids. The CDR3 DNA is TGTGCCAGCAGTTACTCGAGTCGCGGACTAGCGGGGGAACTGAATGAGCAGTTCTTC. Amino acids: CASSYSSRGLAGELNEQFF.

This clonotype was seen only a few times. The chain is built from TRBV7-9 and TRBJ2-2; TRBD2 matches 8 bases. The CDR3 is 15 residues long. The germline V gene encodes CDR1 SEHNR and CDR2 FQNEAQ (reference sequence). J gave up 4 bases and V 1 base, and 2 bases lay outside the gene matches. CDR3 in amino acids: CASSLGTSPTGELFF. CDR3 bases: TGTGCCAGCAGCTTAGGGACTAGCCCCACCGGGGAGCTGTTTTTT.

The gene calls are TRBV21-1 and TRBJ1-1. TRBV21-1 is classified as a pseudogene. The CDR3 runs to 12 residues. The CDR3 sequence is CASTWLVTEAFF. CDR3 bases: TGTGCCAGCACATGGTTGGTCACTGAAGCTTTCTTT.

This clonotype was detected a few times. The J gene is TRBJ2-3, the V gene TRBV7-9, with TRBD2 matching 10 bases. CDR1 is SEHNR, CDR2 FQNEAQ, per germline (reference sequence). V was pared by 4 bases and J by 1 base, with 5 bases of the junction left unmatched. There are 16 residues in the CDR3. The CDR3 reads CASSSQRGGGTDTQYF. The CDR3 bases are TGTGCCAGCAGCTCTCAGCGGGGGGGGGGCACAGATACGCAGTATTTT. Looking up the rest from reference TRBV7-9 and TRBJ2-3 gives the full variable domain: DTGVSQNPRHKITKRGQNVTFRCDPISEHNRLYWYRQTLGQGPEFLTYFQNEAQLEKSRLLSDRFSAERPKGSFSTLEIQRTEQGDSAMYLCASSSQRGGGTDTQYFGPGTRLTVL.

The gene calls are TRBV12-3 or TRBV12-4 and TRBJ1-6; unclear D gene. This CDR3 is 17 amino acids long. V was shortened by 3 bases and J by 6 bases, with 18 bases between the two germline ends. This CDR3 reads CASSFSFTPTSNSPLHF. CDR3 DNA: TGTGCCAGCAGTTTCTCGTTTACACCAACGAGTAATTCACCCCTCCACTTT.

This clonotype was observed a handful of times. The chain recombines TRBV4-1 with TRBJ2-7; tentative D call: TRBD1 (6 bases). The V gene lost 8 bases and the J gene lost 1 base, with 12 bases spanning the gap. Germline V lookup: CDR1 MGHRA, CDR2 YSYEKL. This CDR3 has 13 amino acids. The CDR3 coding sequence is TGCGCCAGCGCTACGCAGGGGTCCTACGAGCAGTACTTC. Amino acids: CASATQGSYEQYF.

This clonotype was detected only a few times. J is TRBJ1-5 and V is TRBV4-3; D remains ambiguous. V was clipped by 0 bases and J by 6 bases, with 12 bases between them. This CDR3 region has 15 residues. Germline values: CDR1 LGHNA, CDR2 YSLEER. DNA of the CDR3: TGCGCCAGCAGCCAAGATATGGGGATATCTCAGCCCCAGCATTTT. Its translation is CASSQDMGISQPQHF.

Only a few counts were recorded for this clonotype. This chain connects TRBV5-6 to TRBJ2-3; D gene uncertain. Germline V gives CDR1 SGHDT, CDR2 YYEEEE. The CDR3 length is 15 residues. The V gene lost 5 bases and the J gene lost 4 bases, with 17 bases spanning the gap. CDR3 loop: CASSSPRSGADTQYF. The CDR3 nucleotides read TGTGCCAGCAGTTCCCCCAGGTCCGGCGCAGATACGCAGTATTTT. Full variable domain (missing parts from reference TRBV5-6 and TRBJ2-3): DAGVTQSPTHLIKTRGQQVTLRCSPKSGHDTVSWYQQALGQGPQFIFQYYEEEERQRGNFPDRFSGHQFPNYSSELNVNALLLGDSALYLCASSSPRSGADTQYFGPGTRLTVL.

The chain couples TRBV15 to TRBJ2-1; TRBD1 matches 8 bases. CDR1 is LNHNV, CDR2 YYDKDF, per germline (reference sequence). V lost 3 bases, J lost 4 bases, and 8 bases stayed unmatched. CDR3 size: 16 residues. DNA of the CDR3: TGTGCCACCAGCAGGGTCAGGACAGGGATTTACAATGAGCAGTTCTTC. Its protein is CATSRVRTGIYNEQFF.

The sample holds a few counts of this clonotype. V is TRBV7-2 and J is TRBJ2-7; no clear D. Germline CDR1 and CDR2: SGHTA and FQGNSA. The CDR3 length is 11 residues. Deletions cut 2 bases from V and 4 bases from J, with 3 bases between. This CDR3 is CASSLRYEQYV. The CDR3, as DNA: TGTGCCAGCAGCTTAAGGTACGAGCAGTACGTC.

The genes are TRBV27 and TRBJ1-5; weak D call: TRBD1 (5 bases). The CDR3 length is 16 residues. Between the trimmed V and J ends, which lost 4 bases and 0 bases, there was a span of 13 bases. Germline V CDR1 and CDR2: MNHEY, SMNVEV (reference sequence). CDR3 region: CASSSGPVYSNQPQHF. The CDR3 DNA follows: TGTGCCAGCAGTTCAGGGCCCGTTTATAGCAATCAGCCCCAGCATTTT.

This clonotype turned up a few times. The chain carries TRBV30 and TRBJ2-1; D is undetermined. Trimming left V 8 bases short and J 8 bases short, with 10 bases between. CDR1 is GTSNPN and CDR2 is SVGIG in the germline V gene (reference sequence). This CDR3 has 10 residues. The CDR3 coding sequence is TGTGCCGCAACGCAGCATGAGCAGTTCTTC. It codes for CAATQHEQFF.

This clonotype has ten or more counts. The chain couples TRBV5-6 to TRBJ1-1; TRBD1 agrees at 10 bases. Per germline, CDR1 SGHDT and CDR2 YYEEEE. J gave up 0 bases and V 4 bases, and 3 bases lay outside the gene matches. CDR3 length equals 15 residues. For the CDR3, the DNA is TGTGCCAGCAGCGGGACAGGGGCCTTGAACACTGAAGCTTTCTTT. Amino acids: CASSGTGALNTEAFF.

This chain joins TRBV6-5 and TRBJ2-3; D possibly corresponds to TRBD2 (6 bases). Germline-derived CDR1 and CDR2 are MNHEY and SVGAGI. Trimming removed 3 bases from V and 1 base from J, with 14 bases in between. This CDR3 contains 16 residues. CDR3 region: CASSYMWGEGTDTQYF. The DNA of the CDR3 is TGTGCCAGCAGTTATATGTGGGGGGAAGGCACAGATACGCAGTATTTT.

This clonotype has more than one count but fewer than ten. The rearrangement joins TRBV7-9 to TRBJ1-5; no definite D call. CDR1 is SEHNR, CDR2 FQNEAQ, per germline (reference sequence). V lost 3 bases, J lost 6 bases, and 6 bases lay in between. CDR3 length: 12 amino acids. CDR3 bases: TGTGCCAGCAGCTTGGACGGTCAGCCCCAGCATTTT. Its translation: CASSLDGQPQHF.

This chain links TRBV19 with TRBJ2-7; 11 bases agree with TRBD1. The trim removed 5 bases at V and 3 bases at J, leaving 6 bases unmatched. This CDR3 is 15 amino acids long. Per germline, CDR1 LNHDA and CDR2 SQIVND (reference sequence). The CDR3 region is CASSLTGTGGYEQYF. The CDR3 DNA follows: TGTGCCAGTAGTCTTACCGGGACAGGGGGCTACGAGCAGTACTTC.

This clonotype turned up a few times. The chain uses TRBV10-2 and TRBJ2-7, with D tentatively TRBD1 (6 bases). This CDR3 is 14 amino acids long. Germline V CDR1 and CDR2: WSHSY, SAAADI. The germline V and J ends were trimmed by 2 bases and 1 base, with 9 bases remaining between them. This CDR3 is CASSEATGSYEQYF. The CDR3 nucleotides read TGCGCCAGCAGTGAGGCTACAGGGTCCTACGAGCAGTACTTC.

The J gene is TRBJ1-5, the V gene TRBV12-3 or TRBV12-4; a possible D gene is TRBD1 (6 bases). The CDR3 runs 13 residues. Trimming left V 1 base short and J 7 bases short, with 8 bases between. The CDR3 DNA reads TGTGCCAGCAGTTTAGGGGGGGCACAGCCCCAGCATTTT. It yields the protein CASSLGGAQPQHF.

The chain is built from TRBV2 and TRBJ2-7; tentatively, D is TRBD2 (5 bases). Between the trimmed V and J ends, which lost 3 bases and 2 bases, there was a span of 11 bases. This CDR3 has 14 amino acids. CDR1 is SNHLY, CDR2 FYNNEI, per germline. In DNA, the CDR3 is TGTGCCAGCAGTGACGGGGTTCGCCCCTACGAGCAGTACTTC. Its protein product is CASSDGVRPYEQYF.

The chain has TRBV5-4 and TRBJ2-5, with TRBD2 matching over 12 bases. Germline values: CDR1 SGHNT, CDR2 YYREEE (reference sequence). This CDR3 spans 16 amino acids. V was pared by 5 bases and J by 6 bases, with 11 bases of the junction left unmatched. The CDR3 region is CASRGGLAGPGQTQYF. The CDR3, as DNA: TGTGCCAGCAGGGGCGGACTAGCGGGACCCGGACAGACCCAGTACTTC.

Only a few counts were recorded for this clonotype. This CDR3 is CASSPRDYNTGELFF. CDR3 sequence (DNA): TGTGCCAGCAGCCCCCGGGACTACAACACCGGGGAGCTGTTTTTT. The rearrangement uses TRBV7-9 and TRBJ2-2; 7 nucleotides line up with TRBD2. V was pared by 5 bases and J by 2 bases, with 5 bases of the junction left unmatched. Germline CDR1 SEHNR, CDR2 FQNEAQ (reference sequence). The CDR3 has 15 residues.

V is TRBV27 and J is TRBJ2-2; possibly TRBD1 for D (6 bases). V was pared by 6 bases and J by 3 bases, with 17 bases between. Germline CDR1 and CDR2: MNHEY and SMNVEV (reference sequence). The CDR3 is 16 amino acids. CDR3 DNA: TGTGCCAGCAGACCTGTGGGTCAGGGGTACACCGGGGAGCTGTTTTTT. It specifies CASRPVGQGYTGELFF.

A few counts support this clonotype. The rearrangement uses TRBV5-1 and TRBJ1-1; D is uncertain. CDR1 and CDR2 from the germline V gene are SGHRS and YFSETQ. The CDR3 is 17 amino acids. V shed 3 bases and J shed 3 bases, with 21 bases lying between them. The CDR3 sequence is CASSSLKTSLGDTEAFF. DNA for the CDR3: TGCGCCAGCAGCTCGCTTAAGACGTCCCTAGGAGACACTGAAGCTTTCTTT.

This clonotype was found a few times. The chain couples TRBV28 to TRBJ1-5; 7 positions match TRBD1. The CDR3 has 14 residues. The V gene end was trimmed by 6 bases and the J gene end by 9 bases; junction bases not matched to a gene: 11. Germline loops: CDR1 MDHEN, CDR2 SYDVKM. DNA for the CDR3: TGTGCCAGCAGACCCTCAACAGGGGTGACGCCCCAGCATTTT. Translation: CASRPSTGVTPQHF.

This clonotype showed up many times. The V call is TRBV6-5, the J call TRBJ2-7; D is perhaps TRBD1 (6 bases). The V and J ends lost 6 bases and 6 bases respectively, with 12 bases between them. The CDR3 runs to 12 residues. CDR1 and CDR2 from the germline V gene are MNHEY and SVGAGI. The CDR3 is CASRHTGTEQYV. CDR3 in DNA: TGTGCCAGCAGACATACAGGGACCGAGCAGTACGTC.